This TCR beta chain was captured by sequencing in a study of molecular identifiers for immune sequencing clone quantification. In preparing bulk TCR libraries, previously described methods and listed TCR primers were used. Via MiXCR, TCRdb re-called the PCR reads, giving one row per CDR3 protein. The sample consists of over 550,000 distinct CDR3 sequences, over 25% of them appearing once. Germline CDR1 reads SEHNR; CDR2 reads FQNEAQ (reference sequence). The V and J ends lost 5 bases and 5 bases, in that order; junction bases with no gene match: 11. CDR3 length: 15 residues. Findings of the study overall: In cases of identical TCR molecules sharing a barcode, highly expanded clone sizes could be underestimated.

Naive CD8 libraries were made from around 20,000 to 1,000,000 sorted cells, and they used 10%, 30% or 50% RNA. This clonotype was counted ten times or more. Its antigen is not identified. This clonotype originated in a human donor in good health. Some libraries in this study had Jurkat cell RNA spiked in. Source material: naive CD8+ T cells from blood, with Jurkat cell RNA spiked in. Subset denoted: FACS-sorted CD8+CD4-CCR7+CD45RA+ naive T cells. The chain is built from TRBV7-9 and TRBJ2-5; TRBD1 aligns across 7 bases. The chain's CDR3 is CASSPKTGFGETQYF. Written as DNA, the CDR3 is TGTGCCAGCAGCCCCAAGACAGGGTTTGGGGAGACCCAGTACTTC.